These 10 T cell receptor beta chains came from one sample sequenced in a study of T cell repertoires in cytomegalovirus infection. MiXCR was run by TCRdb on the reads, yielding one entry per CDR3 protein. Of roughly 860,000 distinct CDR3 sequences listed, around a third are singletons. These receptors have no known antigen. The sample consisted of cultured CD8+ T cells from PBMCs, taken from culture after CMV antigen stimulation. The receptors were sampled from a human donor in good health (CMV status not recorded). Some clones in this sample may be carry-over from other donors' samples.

The CDR3 nucleotides read TGTGCCAGCAGTTATCCCCCTAGTATGGTCCGAAATGAGCAGTTCTTC. Translating it yields CASSYPPSMVRNEQFF. J is TRBJ2-1 and V is TRBV6-2 or TRBV6-3; D gene uncertain. Germline values: CDR1 MNHEY, CDR2 SVGEGT. V lost 3 bases to trimming and J lost 7 bases, with 19 bases between them. The CDR3 runs 16 residues.

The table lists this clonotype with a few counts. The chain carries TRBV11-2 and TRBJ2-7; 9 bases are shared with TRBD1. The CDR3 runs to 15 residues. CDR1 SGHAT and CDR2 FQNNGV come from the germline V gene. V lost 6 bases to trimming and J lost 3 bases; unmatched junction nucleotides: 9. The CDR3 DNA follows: TGTGCCAGCAGGGAAAATCGGGACAGGGTCTACGAGCAGTACTTC. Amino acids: CASRENRDRVYEQYF.

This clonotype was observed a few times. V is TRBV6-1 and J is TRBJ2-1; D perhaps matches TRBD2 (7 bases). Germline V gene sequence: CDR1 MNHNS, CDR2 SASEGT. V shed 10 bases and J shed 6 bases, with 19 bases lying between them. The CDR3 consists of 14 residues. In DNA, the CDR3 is TGTGCCACCGAGGTGTGGGGGGGGGCCAATGAGCAGTTCTTC. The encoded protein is CATEVWGGANEQFF.

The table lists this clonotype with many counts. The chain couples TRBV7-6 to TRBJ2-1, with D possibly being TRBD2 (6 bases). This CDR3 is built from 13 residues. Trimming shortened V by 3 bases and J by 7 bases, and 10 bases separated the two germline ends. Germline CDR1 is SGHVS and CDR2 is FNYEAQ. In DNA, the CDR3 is TGTGCCAGCAGCTTGGGGGGTGGAAATGAGCAGTTCTTC. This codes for CASSLGGGNEQFF.

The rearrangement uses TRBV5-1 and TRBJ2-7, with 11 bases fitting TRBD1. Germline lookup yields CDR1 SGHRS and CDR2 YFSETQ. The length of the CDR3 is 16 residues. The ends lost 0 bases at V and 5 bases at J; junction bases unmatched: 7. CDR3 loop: CASSLDAGTGGNEQYF. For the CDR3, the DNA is TGCGCCAGCAGCTTGGATGCCGGGACAGGGGGAAACGAGCAGTACTTC.

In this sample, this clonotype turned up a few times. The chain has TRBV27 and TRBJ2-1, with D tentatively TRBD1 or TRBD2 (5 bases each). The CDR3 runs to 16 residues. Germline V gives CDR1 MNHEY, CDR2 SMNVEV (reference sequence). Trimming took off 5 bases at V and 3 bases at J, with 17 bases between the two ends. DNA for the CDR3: TGTGCCAGCAGTAACTCGATAGGGGAGTACTACAATGAGCAGTTCTTC. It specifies CASSNSIGEYYNEQFF.

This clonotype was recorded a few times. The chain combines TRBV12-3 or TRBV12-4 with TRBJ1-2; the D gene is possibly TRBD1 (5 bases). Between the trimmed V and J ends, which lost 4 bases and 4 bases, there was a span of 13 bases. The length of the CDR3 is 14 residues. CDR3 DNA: TGTGCCAGCAGTTCCTCAGGGATTGGCTATGGCTACACCTTC. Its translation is CASSSSGIGYGYTF.

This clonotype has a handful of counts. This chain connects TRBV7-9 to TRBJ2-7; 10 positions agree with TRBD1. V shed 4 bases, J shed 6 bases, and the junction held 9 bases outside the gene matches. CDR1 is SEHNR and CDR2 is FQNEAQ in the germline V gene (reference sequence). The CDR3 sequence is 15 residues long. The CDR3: CASSSGTGVLGEQYF. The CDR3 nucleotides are TGTGCCAGCAGCTCGGGGACAGGGGTCTTAGGCGAGCAGTACTTC. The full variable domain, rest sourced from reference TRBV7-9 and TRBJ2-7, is DTGVSQNPRHKITKRGQNVTFRCDPISEHNRLYWYRQTLGQGPEFLTYFQNEAQLEKSRLLSDRFSAERPKGSFSTLEIQRTEQGDSAMYLCASSSGTGVLGEQYFGPGTRLTVT.

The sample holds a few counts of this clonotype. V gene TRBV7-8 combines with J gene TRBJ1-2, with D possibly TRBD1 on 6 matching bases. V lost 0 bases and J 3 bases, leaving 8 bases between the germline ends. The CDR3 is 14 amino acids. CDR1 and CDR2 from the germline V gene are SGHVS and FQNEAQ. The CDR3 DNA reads TGTGCCAGCAGCTTAGCAGGGGGGCACTATGGCTACACCTTC. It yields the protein CASSLAGGHYGYTF.

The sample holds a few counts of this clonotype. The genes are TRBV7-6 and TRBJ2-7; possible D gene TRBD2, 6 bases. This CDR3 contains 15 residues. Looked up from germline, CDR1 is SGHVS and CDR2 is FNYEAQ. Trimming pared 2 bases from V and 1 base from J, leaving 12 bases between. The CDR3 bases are TGTGCCAGCAGCTTAAAAGCCAGCGGGTCCTACGAGCAGTACTTC. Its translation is CASSLKASGSYEQYF.